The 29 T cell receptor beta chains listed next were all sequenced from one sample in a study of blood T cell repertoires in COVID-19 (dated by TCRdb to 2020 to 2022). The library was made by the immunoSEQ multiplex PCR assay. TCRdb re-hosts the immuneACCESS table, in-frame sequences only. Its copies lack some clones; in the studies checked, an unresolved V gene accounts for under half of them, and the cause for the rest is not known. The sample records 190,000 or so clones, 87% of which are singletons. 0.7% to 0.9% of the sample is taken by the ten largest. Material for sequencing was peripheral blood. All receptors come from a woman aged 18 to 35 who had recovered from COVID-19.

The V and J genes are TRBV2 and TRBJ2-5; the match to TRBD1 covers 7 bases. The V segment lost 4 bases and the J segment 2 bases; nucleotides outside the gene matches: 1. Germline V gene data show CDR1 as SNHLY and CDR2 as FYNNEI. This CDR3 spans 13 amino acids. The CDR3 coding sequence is TGTGCCAGCAGTGGGGACAGTCAAGAGACCCAGTACTTC. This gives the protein CASSGDSQETQYF.

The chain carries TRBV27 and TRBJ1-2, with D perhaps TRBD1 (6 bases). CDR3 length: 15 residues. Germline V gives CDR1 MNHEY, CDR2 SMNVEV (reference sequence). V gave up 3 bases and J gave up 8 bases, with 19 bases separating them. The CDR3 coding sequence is TGTGCCAGCAGTTTGGGAGGGCGGGGGGCGAACGGCTACACCTTC. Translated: CASSLGGRGANGYTF.

In DNA form, the CDR3 reads TGCGCCAGCAAAGGGACTAGCGGGGGGTTGGAGACCCAGTACTTC. Its translation: CASKGTSGGLETQYF. The chain has TRBV5-1 and TRBJ2-5, with 15 bases that match TRBD2. The J segment lost 5 bases and the V segment lost 6 bases, leaving 5 bases of the junction unmatched. Germline assignment: CDR1 SGHRS and CDR2 YFSETQ. The CDR3 sequence is 15 residues long.

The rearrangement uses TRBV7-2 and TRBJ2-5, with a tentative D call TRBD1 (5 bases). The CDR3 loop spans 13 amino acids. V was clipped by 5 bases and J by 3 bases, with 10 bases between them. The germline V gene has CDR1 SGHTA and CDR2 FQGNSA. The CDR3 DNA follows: TGTGCCAGCAGCCCCGGACAAGAAGAGACCCAGTACTTC. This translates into CASSPGQEETQYF.

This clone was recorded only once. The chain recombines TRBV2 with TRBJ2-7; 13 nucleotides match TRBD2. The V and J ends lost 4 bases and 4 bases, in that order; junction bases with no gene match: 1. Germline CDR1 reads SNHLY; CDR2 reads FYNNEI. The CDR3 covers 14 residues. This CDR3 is CASSGTSGGYEQYF. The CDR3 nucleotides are TGTGCCAGCAGTGGGACTAGCGGGGGATACGAGCAGTACTTC.

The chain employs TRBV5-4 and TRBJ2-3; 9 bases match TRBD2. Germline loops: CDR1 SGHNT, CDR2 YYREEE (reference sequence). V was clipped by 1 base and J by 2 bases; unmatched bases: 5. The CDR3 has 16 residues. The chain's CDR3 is CASSLRLAESTDTQYF. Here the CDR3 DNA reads TGTGCCAGCAGCTTGAGACTAGCGGAGTCCACAGATACGCAGTATTTT. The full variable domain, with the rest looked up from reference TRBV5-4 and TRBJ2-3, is ETGVTQSPTHLIKTRGQQVTLRCSSQSGHNTVSWYQQALGQGPQFIFQYYREEENGRGNFPPRFSGLQFPNYSSELNVNALELDDSALYLCASSLRLAESTDTQYFGPGTRLTVL.

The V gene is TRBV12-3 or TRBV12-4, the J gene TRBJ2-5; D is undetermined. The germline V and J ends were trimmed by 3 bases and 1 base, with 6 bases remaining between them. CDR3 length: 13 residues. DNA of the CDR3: TGTGCCAGCAGTTTCACCGGCCAAGAGACCCAGTACTTC. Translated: CASSFTGQETQYF.

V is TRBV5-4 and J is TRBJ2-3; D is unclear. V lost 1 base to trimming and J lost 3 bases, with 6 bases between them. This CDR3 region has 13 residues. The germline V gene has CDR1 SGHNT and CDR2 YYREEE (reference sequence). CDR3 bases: TGTGCCAGCAGCTTGTACAGAACAGATACGCAGTATTTT. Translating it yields CASSLYRTDTQYF.

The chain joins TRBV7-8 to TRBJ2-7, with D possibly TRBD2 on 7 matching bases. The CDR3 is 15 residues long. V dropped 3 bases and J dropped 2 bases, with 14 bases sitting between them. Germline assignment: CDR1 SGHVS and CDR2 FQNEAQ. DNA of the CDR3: TGTGCCAGCAGCTTTATCGGGGGGCCGACCTACGAGCAGTACTTC. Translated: CASSFIGGPTYEQYF. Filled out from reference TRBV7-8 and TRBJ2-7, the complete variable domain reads GAGVSQSPRYKVAKRGQDVALRCDPISGHVSLFWYQQALGQGPEFLTYFQNEAQLDKSGLPSDRFFAERPEGSVSTLKIQRTQQEDSAVYLCASSFIGGPTYEQYFGPGTRLTVT.

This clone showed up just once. CDR3 residues: CASSPRGQEQPNTEAFF. The CDR3 DNA follows: TGTGCCAGCAGCCCACGCGGACAGGAGCAACCGAACACTGAAGCTTTCTTT. The rearrangement uses TRBV9 and TRBJ1-1, with 7 nucleotides matching TRBD1. The V gene's germline CDR1 is SGDLS and CDR2 YYNGEE. This CDR3 has 17 residues. V trimming: 4 bases; J trimming: 1 base; junction bases outside the gene matches: 13.

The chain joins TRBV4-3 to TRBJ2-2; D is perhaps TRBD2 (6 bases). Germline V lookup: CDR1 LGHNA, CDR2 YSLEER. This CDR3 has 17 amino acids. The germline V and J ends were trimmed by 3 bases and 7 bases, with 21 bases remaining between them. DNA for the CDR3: TGCGCCAGCAGCCAGGTGGGGCGACTAGGAAAAGGCGGGGAGCTGTTTTTT. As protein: CASSQVGRLGKGGELFF.

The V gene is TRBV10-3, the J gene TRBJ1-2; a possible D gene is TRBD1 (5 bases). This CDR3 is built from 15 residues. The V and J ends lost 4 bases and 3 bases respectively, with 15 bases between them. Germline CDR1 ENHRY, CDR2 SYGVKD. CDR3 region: CAISVGEGMDYGYTF. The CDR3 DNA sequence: TGTGCCATCAGTGTGGGGGAGGGGATGGACTATGGCTACACCTTC.

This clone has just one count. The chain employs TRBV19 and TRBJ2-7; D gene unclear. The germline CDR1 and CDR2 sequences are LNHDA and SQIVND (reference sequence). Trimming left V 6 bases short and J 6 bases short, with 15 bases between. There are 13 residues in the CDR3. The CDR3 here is CASRLSLYTEQYF. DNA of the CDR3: TGTGCCAGTAGACTCTCTCTATATACCGAGCAGTACTTC. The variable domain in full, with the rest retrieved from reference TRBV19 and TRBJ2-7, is DGGITQSPKYLFRKEGQNVTLSCEQNLNHDAMYWYRQDPGQGLRLIYYSQIVNDFQKGDIAEGYSVSREKKESFPLTVTSAQKNPTAFYLCASRLSLYTEQYFGPGTRLTVT.

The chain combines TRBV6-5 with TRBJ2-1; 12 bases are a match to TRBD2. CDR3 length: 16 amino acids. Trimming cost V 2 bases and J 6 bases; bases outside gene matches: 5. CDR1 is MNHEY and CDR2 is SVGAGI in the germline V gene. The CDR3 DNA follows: TGTGCCAGCAGTTACGGACTAGCGGGATTAGGCAATGAGCAGTTCTTC. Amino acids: CASSYGLAGLGNEQFF.

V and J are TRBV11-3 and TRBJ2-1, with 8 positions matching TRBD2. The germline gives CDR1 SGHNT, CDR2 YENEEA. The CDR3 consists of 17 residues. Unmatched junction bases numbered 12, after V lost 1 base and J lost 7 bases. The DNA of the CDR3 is TGTGCCAGCAGCTTAGGGCGTCGGGAGGGCCGTTATAATGAGCAGTTCTTC. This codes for CASSLGRREGRYNEQFF.

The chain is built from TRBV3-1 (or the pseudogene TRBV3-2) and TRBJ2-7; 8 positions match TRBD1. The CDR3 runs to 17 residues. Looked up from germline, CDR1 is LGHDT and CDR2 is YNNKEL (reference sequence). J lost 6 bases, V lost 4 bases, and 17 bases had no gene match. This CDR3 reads CASSLKGRTGTLREQYV. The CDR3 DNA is TGTGCCAGCAGCCTAAAGGGTCGGACAGGGACTCTTCGCGAGCAGTACGTC.

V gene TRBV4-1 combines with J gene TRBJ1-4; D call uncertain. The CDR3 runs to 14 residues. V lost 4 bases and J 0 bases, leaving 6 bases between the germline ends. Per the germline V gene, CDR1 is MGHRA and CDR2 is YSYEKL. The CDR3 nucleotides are TGCGCCAGCAGCCCAGTTTCAACTAATGAAAAACTGTTTTTT. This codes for CASSPVSTNEKLFF.

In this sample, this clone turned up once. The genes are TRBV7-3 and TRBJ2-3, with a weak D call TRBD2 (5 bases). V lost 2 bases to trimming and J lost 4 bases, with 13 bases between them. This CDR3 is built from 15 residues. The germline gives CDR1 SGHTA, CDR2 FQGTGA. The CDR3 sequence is CASSLLPTEADTQYF. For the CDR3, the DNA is TGTGCCAGCAGCTTACTCCCTACGGAGGCAGATACGCAGTATTTT.

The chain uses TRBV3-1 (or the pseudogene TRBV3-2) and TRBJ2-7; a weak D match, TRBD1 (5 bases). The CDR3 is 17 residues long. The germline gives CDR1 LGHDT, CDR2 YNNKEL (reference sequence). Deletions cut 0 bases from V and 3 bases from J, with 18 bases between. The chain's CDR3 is CASSQEGVGVIDYEQYV. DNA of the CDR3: TGTGCCAGCAGCCAAGAAGGGGTAGGGGTAATCGACTACGAGCAGTACGTC.

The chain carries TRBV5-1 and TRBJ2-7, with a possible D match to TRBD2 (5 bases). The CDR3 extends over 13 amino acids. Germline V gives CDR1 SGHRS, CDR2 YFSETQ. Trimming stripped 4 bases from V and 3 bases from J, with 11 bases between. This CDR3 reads CASSEADLYEQYF. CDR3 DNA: TGCGCCAGCAGCGAAGCGGACCTCTACGAGCAGTACTTC.

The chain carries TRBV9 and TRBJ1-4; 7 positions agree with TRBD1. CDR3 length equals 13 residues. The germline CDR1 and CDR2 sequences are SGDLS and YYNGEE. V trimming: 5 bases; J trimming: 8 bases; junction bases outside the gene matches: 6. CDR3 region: CASSRDSKEKLFF. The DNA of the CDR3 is TGTGCCAGCAGTAGGGACAGCAAAGAAAAACTGTTTTTT.

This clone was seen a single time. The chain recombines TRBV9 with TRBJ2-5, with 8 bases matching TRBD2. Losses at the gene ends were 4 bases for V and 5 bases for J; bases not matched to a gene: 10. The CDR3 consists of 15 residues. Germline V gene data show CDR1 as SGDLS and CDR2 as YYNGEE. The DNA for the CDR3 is TGTGCCAGCAGCCCTCGTATAGCGGGATACGAGACCCAGTACTTC. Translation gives CASSPRIAGYETQYF. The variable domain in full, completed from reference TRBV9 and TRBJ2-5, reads DSGVTQTPKHLITATGQRVTLRCSPRSGDLSVYWYQQSLDQGLQFLIQYYNGEERAKGNILERFSAQQFPDLHSELNLSSLELGDSALYFCASSPRIAGYETQYFGPGTRLLVL.

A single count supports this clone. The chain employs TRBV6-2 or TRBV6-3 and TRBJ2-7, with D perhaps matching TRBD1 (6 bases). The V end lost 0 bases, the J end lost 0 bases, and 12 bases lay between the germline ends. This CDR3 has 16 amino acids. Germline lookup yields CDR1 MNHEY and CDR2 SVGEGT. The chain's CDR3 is CASSYSSRGSSYEQYV. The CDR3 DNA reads TGTGCCAGCAGTTACTCTTCCAGGGGCAGCTCCTACGAGCAGTACGTC.

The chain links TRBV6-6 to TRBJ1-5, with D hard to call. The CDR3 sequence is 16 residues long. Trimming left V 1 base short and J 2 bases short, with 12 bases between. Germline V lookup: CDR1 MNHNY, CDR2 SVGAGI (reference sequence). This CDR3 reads CASSYYSPGGNQPQHF. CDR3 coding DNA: TGTGCCAGCAGTTACTATTCCCCGGGTGGCAATCAGCCCCAGCATTTT.

The CDR3 DNA reads TGTGCCAGCAGCTTTGAAAGGGGTCGGGACACTGAAGCTTTCTTT. Its protein is CASSFERGRDTEAFF. The chain employs TRBV11-2 and TRBJ1-1; D perhaps matches TRBD1 (5 bases). This CDR3 has 15 amino acids. V was clipped by 3 bases and J by 3 bases, with 14 bases between them. Germline V lookup: CDR1 SGHAT, CDR2 FQNNGV.

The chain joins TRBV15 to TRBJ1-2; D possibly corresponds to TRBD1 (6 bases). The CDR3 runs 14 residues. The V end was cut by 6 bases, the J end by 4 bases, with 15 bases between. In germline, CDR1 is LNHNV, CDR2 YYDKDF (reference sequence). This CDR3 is CATRGGGAPYGYTF. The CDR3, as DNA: TGTGCCACCAGAGGGGGGGGCGCTCCCTATGGCTACACCTTC.

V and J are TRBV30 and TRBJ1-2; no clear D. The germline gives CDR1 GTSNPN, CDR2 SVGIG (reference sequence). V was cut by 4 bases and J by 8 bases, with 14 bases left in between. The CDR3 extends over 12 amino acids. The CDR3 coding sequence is TGTGCCTGGATGAGGAGCTCTGAAGGCTACACCTTC. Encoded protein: CAWMRSSEGYTF. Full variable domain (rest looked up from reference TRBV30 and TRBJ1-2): SQTIHQWPATLVQPVGSPLSLECTVEGTSNPNLYWYRQAAGRGLQLLFYSVGIGQISSEVPQNLSASRPQDRQFILSSKKLLLSDSGFYLCAWMRSSEGYTFGSGTRLTVV.

The CDR3 sequence: CASSLERPGEKLFF. The CDR3 DNA follows: TGCGCCAGCAGCTTGGAAAGGCCCGGGGAAAAACTGTTTTTT. The chain carries TRBV5-1 and TRBJ1-4, with D uncertain. V was shortened by 0 bases and J by 8 bases, with 11 bases between the two germline ends. The CDR3 spans 14 residues. Germline CDR1 reads SGHRS; CDR2 reads YFSETQ.

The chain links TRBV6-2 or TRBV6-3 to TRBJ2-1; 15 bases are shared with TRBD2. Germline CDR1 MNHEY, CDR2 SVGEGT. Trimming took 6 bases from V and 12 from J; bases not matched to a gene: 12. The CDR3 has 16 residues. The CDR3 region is CASSSGTSGGKSRQFF. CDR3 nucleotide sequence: TGTGCCAGCAGCTCCGGGACTAGCGGGGGGAAGAGCCGGCAGTTCTTC.